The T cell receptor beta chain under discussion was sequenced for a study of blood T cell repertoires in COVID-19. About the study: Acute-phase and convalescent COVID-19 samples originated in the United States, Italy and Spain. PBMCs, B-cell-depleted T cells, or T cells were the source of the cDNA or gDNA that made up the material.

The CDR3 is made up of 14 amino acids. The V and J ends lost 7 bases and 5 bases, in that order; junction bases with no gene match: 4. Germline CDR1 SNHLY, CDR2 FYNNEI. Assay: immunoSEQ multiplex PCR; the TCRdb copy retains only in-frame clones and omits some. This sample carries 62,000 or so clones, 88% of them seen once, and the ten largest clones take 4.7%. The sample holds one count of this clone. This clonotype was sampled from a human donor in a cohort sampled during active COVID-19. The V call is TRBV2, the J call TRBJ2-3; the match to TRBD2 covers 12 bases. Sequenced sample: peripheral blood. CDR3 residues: CASTSGGARDTQYF. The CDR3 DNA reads TGTGCCAGCACTAGCGGGGGGGCCAGAGATACGCAGTATTTT.